The 30 T cell receptor beta chains below come from one sample, sequenced in a study of T cell responses to AZD1222 COVID-19 vaccine. Data came from immunoSEQ multiplex PCR; TCRdb stores just in-frame clones and leaves some out. The data show about 140,000 clones, around 90% seen once. The material was peripheral blood, obtained on day 0 of AZD1222 vaccination. The source of these receptors is an adult in good health.

The rearrangement joins TRBV3-1 (or the pseudogene TRBV3-2) to TRBJ1-2; D is undetermined. This CDR3 comprises 16 residues. Germline values: CDR1 LGHDT, CDR2 YNNKEL (reference sequence). The V end lost 1 base, the J end lost 4 bases, and 16 bases lay between the germline ends. The CDR3 coding sequence is TGTGCCAGCAGCCAAGTGGGGAGGGATAGCGGCTATGGCTACACCTTC. Translation: CASSQVGRDSGYGYTF.

The chain couples TRBV19 to TRBJ1-6; D remains ambiguous. The length of the CDR3 is 17 residues. The V gene lost 5 bases and the J gene lost 6 bases, with 20 bases spanning the gap. Germline V CDR1 and CDR2: LNHDA, SQIVND (reference sequence). Here the CDR3 DNA reads TGTGCCAGTAGTGGGGAAAATCATCGAGGGTTTAATTCACCCCTCCACTTT. Translation gives CASSGENHRGFNSPLHF.

The chain links TRBV25-1 to TRBJ2-3; the D call may be TRBD1 or TRBD2 (5 bases each). This CDR3 comprises 14 residues. The germline V and J ends were trimmed by 4 bases and 0 bases, with 8 bases remaining between them. CDR1 is MGHDK, CDR2 SYGVNS, per germline. CDR3 amino acids: CASSGGFSTDTQYF. The DNA for the CDR3 is TGTGCCAGCAGTGGGGGGTTCAGCACAGATACGCAGTATTTT.

The chain is built from TRBV7-3 and TRBJ2-1; maybe TRBD1 (5 bases). Deletions cut 0 bases from V and 7 bases from J, with 7 bases between. Germline CDR1 reads SGHTA; CDR2 reads FQGTGA. This CDR3 comprises 13 residues. Here the CDR3 DNA reads TGTGCCAGCAGCTTAACGGCAGGGAATGAGCAGTTCTTC. It is translated as CASSLTAGNEQFF.

This clone was found once. The chain is built from TRBV5-1 and TRBJ1-1, with unresolved D. This CDR3 comprises 11 residues. Trimming removed 5 bases from V and 3 bases from J, with 5 bases in between. Germline V gene lookup returns CDR1 SGHRS and CDR2 YFSETQ. CDR3 loop: CASRLDTEAFF. In nucleotides, the CDR3 is TGCGCCAGCAGACTGGACACTGAAGCTTTCTTT.

The chain is built from TRBV4-1 and TRBJ2-5; either TRBD1 or TRBD2 may fit D (5 bases each). Germline V gene data show CDR1 as MGHRA and CDR2 as YSYEKL. V lost 4 bases, J lost 8 bases, and 17 bases lay in between. This CDR3 has 14 amino acids. The CDR3 protein is CASSLLRGQSTQYF. CDR3 DNA sequence: TGCGCCAGCAGCCTCCTCCGGGGCCAAAGTACCCAGTACTTC.

V gene TRBV6-2 or TRBV6-3 combines with J gene TRBJ1-2; D gene ambiguous. Trimming took 5 bases from V and 0 from J, leaving 16 bases between them. The CDR3 runs 16 residues. Germline V gene data show CDR1 as MNHEY and CDR2 as SVGEGT. The CDR3 region is CASSQIRQHSNYGYTF. In nucleotides, the CDR3 is TGTGCCAGCAGTCAAATCCGGCAGCACTCTAACTATGGCTACACCTTC.

The V call is TRBV6-5, the J call TRBJ1-1; maybe TRBD1 (5 bases). Germline loops: CDR1 MNHEY, CDR2 SVGAGI. V was shortened by 10 bases and J by 5 bases, with 17 bases between the two germline ends. CDR3 size: 13 residues. The CDR3 sequence is CATDRTGGTEAFF. DNA of the CDR3: TGTGCCACAGACCGGACCGGGGGAACTGAAGCTTTCTTT.

This clone came up once. J is TRBJ1-2 and V is TRBV5-4; 10 nucleotides match TRBD1. Germline-derived CDR1 and CDR2 are SGHNT and YYREEE (reference sequence). V shed 5 bases and J 3 bases; nucleotides not matched to a gene: 10. This CDR3 is 16 amino acids long. The CDR3 region is CASRPATGGLDYGYTF. The CDR3 DNA reads TGTGCCAGCAGGCCGGCGACAGGGGGCTTGGACTATGGCTACACCTTC.

The rearrangement uses TRBV6-1 and TRBJ1-1; TRBD1 might be the D (5 bases). This CDR3 has 19 amino acids. Germline V lookup: CDR1 MNHNS, CDR2 SASEGT. Trimming shortened V by 2 bases and J by 0 bases, and 22 bases separated the two germline ends. CDR3 amino acids: CASSETSFGTGGMNTEAFF. For the CDR3, the DNA is TGTGCCAGCAGTGAAACGTCTTTCGGTACAGGCGGTATGAACACTGAAGCTTTCTTT.

The chain carries TRBV7-6 and TRBJ1-3; 8 nucleotides line up with TRBD1. The V gene end was trimmed by 5 bases and the J gene end by 0 bases; junction bases not matched to a gene: 9. Germline lookup yields CDR1 SGHVS and CDR2 FNYEAQ. The CDR3 runs 17 residues. The CDR3 loop is CASSDFGTGRSGNTIYF. Here the CDR3 DNA reads TGTGCCAGCAGCGACTTCGGGACAGGCCGCTCTGGAAACACCATATATTTT.

V is TRBV7-3 and J is TRBJ1-1; D is uncertain. Trimming pared 2 bases from V and 0 bases from J, leaving 4 bases between. The CDR3 is 13 amino acids. CDR1 is SGHTA and CDR2 is FQGTGA in the germline V gene. CDR3 sequence reads: CASSLLMNTEAFF. CDR3 DNA: TGTGCCAGCAGCTTACTGATGAACACTGAAGCTTTCTTT.

V and J are TRBV29-1 and TRBJ1-1, with D possibly matching TRBD1 (6 bases). V dropped 8 bases and J dropped 7 bases, with 17 bases sitting between them. The germline V gene has CDR1 SQVTM and CDR2 ANQGSEA. This CDR3 has 12 amino acids. The DNA of the CDR3 is TGCAGCATGGAGGAGGGGGGAAGTGAAGCTTTCTTT. As protein: CSMEEGGSEAFF.

The rearrangement links TRBV7-6 to TRBJ2-7; 8 nucleotides align to TRBD1. With 2 bases clipped from V and 3 bases from J, the junction kept 6 bases outside the gene matches. Germline lookup yields CDR1 SGHVS and CDR2 FNYEAQ. This CDR3 has 15 amino acids. CDR3 region: CASSLTPGTGYEQYF. The CDR3 nucleotides are TGTGCCAGCAGCTTAACGCCAGGGACAGGCTACGAGCAGTACTTC. Supplemented by reference TRBV7-6 and TRBJ2-7, the full variable domain reads GAGVSQSPRYKVTKRGQDVALRCDPISGHVSLYWYRQALGQGPEFLTYFNYEAQQDKSGLPNDRFSAERPEGSISTLTIQRTEQRDSAMYRCASSLTPGTGYEQYFGPGTRLTVT.

The genes are TRBV5-6 and TRBJ1-4, with D perhaps matching TRBD1 (5 bases). Looked up from germline, CDR1 is SGHDT and CDR2 is YYEEEE. The CDR3 totals 14 residues. V was clipped by 0 bases and J by 5 bases, with 8 bases between them. The CDR3 sequence: CASSLAGGNEKLFF. The CDR3 nucleotides are TGTGCCAGCAGCTTGGCTGGGGGAAATGAAAAACTGTTTTTT.

The rearrangement joins TRBV19 to TRBJ2-7, with D possibly TRBD1 on 6 matching bases. Germline-derived CDR1 and CDR2 are LNHDA and SQIVND (reference sequence). The CDR3 extends over 9 amino acids. The CDR3 DNA sequence: TGTCAGGGGCCCGACGAGCAGTACTTC. Its translation: CQGPDEQYF.

The chain joins TRBV9 to TRBJ1-5, with a weak D call TRBD1 (6 bases). Trimming stripped 1 base from V and 4 bases from J, with 18 bases between. Germline V gene sequence: CDR1 SGDLS, CDR2 YYNGEE. This CDR3 comprises 17 residues. The CDR3 here is CASSVPGGALPNQPQHF. CDR3 nucleotide sequence: TGTGCCAGCAGCGTACCCGGGGGGGCTTTGCCGAATCAGCCCCAGCATTTT.

The V gene is TRBV9, the J gene TRBJ2-4; D is perhaps TRBD2 (6 bases). This CDR3 has 15 amino acids. The V and J ends lost 0 bases and 6 bases respectively, with 13 bases between them. CDR1 and CDR2 (germline): SGDLS, YYNGEE. CDR3 sequence reads: CASSVEGTGANIQYF. The CDR3 DNA follows: TGTGCCAGCAGCGTAGAAGGAACGGGAGCAAACATTCAGTACTTC.

This chain links TRBV28 with TRBJ1-1; 10 bases are a match to TRBD1. V shed 7 bases and J 7 bases; nucleotides not matched to a gene: 3. Per germline, CDR1 MDHEN and CDR2 SYDVKM. The CDR3 runs to 12 residues. This CDR3 is CASTGDRGEAFF. CDR3 bases: TGTGCCAGCACTGGGGACAGGGGTGAAGCTTTCTTT.

The chain carries TRBV11-3 and TRBJ1-5; D gene unclear. V dropped 0 bases and J dropped 6 bases, with 6 bases sitting between them. CDR1 and CDR2 from the germline V gene are SGHNT and YENEEA. The CDR3 length is 13 residues. The CDR3 DNA follows: TGTGCCAGCAGCTTAGAACGGGGTCAGCCCCAGCATTTT. This encodes CASSLERGQPQHF. Full variable domain (remainder filled in from reference TRBV11-3 and TRBJ1-5): EAGVVQSPRYKIIEKKQPVAFWCNPISGHNTLYWYLQNLGQGPELLIRYENEEAVDDSQLPKDRFSAERLKGVDSTLKIQPAELGDSAVYLCASSLERGQPQHFGDGTRLSIL.

The V call is TRBV28, the J call TRBJ1-6; D is undetermined. Trimming removed 5 bases from V and 7 bases from J, with 9 bases in between. The CDR3 totals 13 residues. Germline assignment: CDR1 MDHEN and CDR2 SYDVKM. The CDR3 region is CASSQIANSPLHF. DNA of the CDR3: TGTGCCAGCAGTCAAATAGCCAATTCACCCCTCCACTTT. Complete variable domain (other parts from reference TRBV28 and TRBJ1-6): DVKVTQSSRYLVKRTGEKVFLECVQDMDHENMFWYRQDPGLGLRLIYFSYDVKMKEKGDIPEGYSVSREKKERFSLILESASTNQTSMYLCASSQIANSPLHFGNGTRLTVT.

This clone was counted only a few times. V and J are TRBV7-8 and TRBJ2-1; D may correspond to TRBD1 or TRBD2 (5 bases each). Germline V CDR1 and CDR2: SGHVS, FQNEAQ. CDR3 size: 12 residues. The V and J ends lost 4 bases and 12 bases respectively, with 13 bases between them. The CDR3 loop reads CASSWQGAPQFF. The DNA of the CDR3 is TGTGCCAGCAGCTGGCAGGGAGCCCCGCAGTTCTTC.

This rearrangement joins TRBV9 to TRBJ1-4; D gene uncertain. Germline assignment: CDR1 SGDLS and CDR2 YYNGEE. The CDR3 consists of 13 residues. Trimming pared 0 bases from V and 7 bases from J, leaving 7 bases between. Written as DNA, the CDR3 is TGTGCCAGCAGCGTAGGACTGGGTGAAAAACTGTTTTTT. This sequence encodes CASSVGLGEKLFF. Together with reference TRBV9 and TRBJ1-4, the CDR3 gives the full variable domain: DSGVTQTPKHLITATGQRVTLRCSPRSGDLSVYWYQQSLDQGLQFLIQYYNGEERAKGNILERFSAQQFPDLHSELNLSSLELGDSALYFCASSVGLGEKLFFGSGTQLSVL.

This chain joins TRBV7-9 and TRBJ1-2, with unresolved D. The CDR3 extends over 14 amino acids. Per germline, CDR1 SEHNR and CDR2 FQNEAQ (reference sequence). The V and J ends lost 4 bases and 1 base respectively, with 10 bases between them. Written as DNA, the CDR3 is TGTGCCAGCAGCTACGATCGGAGTAACTATGGCTACACCTTC. Protein product: CASSYDRSNYGYTF.

The rearrangement links TRBV7-8 to TRBJ2-7, with TRBD1 identical over 9 bases. The CDR3 sequence is 16 residues long. With V trimmed by 4 bases and J by 6 bases, 13 bases remained unmatched. Germline values: CDR1 SGHVS, CDR2 FQNEAQ. Here the CDR3 reads CASSSGKGQGLREQYF. As DNA, the CDR3 is TGTGCCAGCAGCTCCGGCAAGGGACAGGGACTTCGCGAGCAGTACTTC.

This chain connects TRBV7-8 to TRBJ1-2; 8 bases are a match to TRBD1. Germline V gene data show CDR1 as SGHVS and CDR2 as FQNEAQ. This CDR3 is built from 13 residues. V was pared by 7 bases and J by 8 bases, with 9 bases of the junction left unmatched. The CDR3 DNA sequence: TGTGCCAGCAAAGGACAGGGTTTTGGAGGCTACACCTTC. This codes for CASKGQGFGGYTF.

This clone was counted once. The rearrangement joins TRBV9 to TRBJ1-5; D remains unclear. V was cut by 1 base and J by 0 bases, with 8 bases left in between. The CDR3 is 15 residues long. CDR1 is SGDLS and CDR2 is YYNGEE in the germline V gene. CDR3 nucleotides: TGTGCCAGCAGCGTACAGCCATATAGCAATCAGCCCCAGCATTTT. This sequence encodes CASSVQPYSNQPQHF.

The V and J genes are TRBV9 and TRBJ1-2; possibly TRBD1 for D (6 bases). The CDR3 consists of 13 residues. Germline CDR1 SGDLS, CDR2 YYNGEE. Trimming removed 0 bases from V and 4 bases from J, with 7 bases in between. DNA for the CDR3: TGTGCCAGCAGCGTAGGGACAGTCTATGGCTACACCTTC. Encoded protein: CASSVGTVYGYTF.

V is TRBV28 and J is TRBJ1-2, with 7 bases aligning to TRBD1. The CDR3 is made up of 14 amino acids. The V gene's germline CDR1 is MDHEN and CDR2 SYDVKM. The V gene end was trimmed by 3 bases and the J gene end by 2 bases; junction bases not matched to a gene: 3. DNA of the CDR3: TGTGCCAGCAGTTTGATAGGGGGCAACTATGGCTACACCTTC. Protein product: CASSLIGGNYGYTF.

The chain is built from TRBV4-1 and TRBJ2-7, with D perhaps TRBD2 (5 bases). The CDR3 runs 13 residues. Germline CDR1 reads MGHRA; CDR2 reads YSYEKL. V shed 6 bases and J shed 2 bases, with 11 bases lying between them. This CDR3 is CASRRVGTYEQYF. The DNA for the CDR3 is TGCGCCAGCAGGCGAGTCGGGACCTACGAGCAGTACTTC.